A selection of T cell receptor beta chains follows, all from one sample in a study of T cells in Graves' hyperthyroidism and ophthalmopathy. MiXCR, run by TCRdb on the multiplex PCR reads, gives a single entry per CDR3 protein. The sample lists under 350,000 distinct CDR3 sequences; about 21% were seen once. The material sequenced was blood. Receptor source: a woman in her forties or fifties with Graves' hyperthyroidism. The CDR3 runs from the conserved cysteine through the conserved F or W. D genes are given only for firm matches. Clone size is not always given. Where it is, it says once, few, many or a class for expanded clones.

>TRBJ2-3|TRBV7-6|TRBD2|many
CASSLSGDTDTQYF
TGTGCCAGCAGCCTAAGCGGGGACACAGATACGCAGTATTTT
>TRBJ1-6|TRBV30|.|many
CAWSGQNSPLHF
TGTGCCTGGAGTGGTCAGAATTCACCCCTCCACTTT
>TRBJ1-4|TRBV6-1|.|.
CASRPQGDAEKLFF
TGTGCCAGCAGGCCACAGGGTGATGCCGAAAAACTGTTTTTT
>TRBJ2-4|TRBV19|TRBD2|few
CASSIAGTSGGTKNIQYF
TGTGCCAGTAGTATAGCCGGGACTAGCGGGGGGACCAAAAACATTCAGTACTTC
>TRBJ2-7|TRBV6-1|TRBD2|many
CASCPSSGGYEQYF
TGTGCCAGCTGCCCCTCTAGCGGGGGGTACGAGCAGTACTTC
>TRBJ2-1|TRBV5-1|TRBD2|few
CASSLTSGWRGDEQFF
TGCGCCAGCAGCTTGACTAGCGGGTGGCGCGGCGATGAGCAGTTCTTC
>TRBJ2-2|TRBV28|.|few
CASSLVVGELFF
TGTGCCAGCAGTCTCGTCGTCGGGGAGCTGTTTTTT
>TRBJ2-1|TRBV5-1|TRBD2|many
CASSRGGTSGHNEQFF
TGCGCCAGCAGCCGGGGGGGGACTAGCGGGCACAATGAGCAGTTCTTC
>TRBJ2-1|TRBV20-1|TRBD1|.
CSTRPAGQGGNEQLF
TGCAGTACTAGACCCGCCGGACAGGGTGGGAATGAGCAGCTCTTC
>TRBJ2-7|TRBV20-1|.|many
CSANPAITEQYF
TGCAGTGCTAATCCGGCCATCACCGAGCAGTACTTC
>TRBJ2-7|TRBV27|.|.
CASSPPRDHNEQYF
TGTGCCAGCAGTCCCCCCCGGGACCACAATGAGCAGTACTTC
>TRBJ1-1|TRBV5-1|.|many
CASSIGTVNTEAFF
TGCGCCAGCAGCATTGGGACGGTTAACACTGAAGCTTTCTTT
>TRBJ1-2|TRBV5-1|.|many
CASSAGIYYGYTF
TGCGCCAGCAGCGCCGGGATCTACTATGGCTACACCTTC
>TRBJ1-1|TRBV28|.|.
CASSPRRRSTEAFF
TGTGCCAGCAGTCCGCGAAGGCGTAGCACTGAAGCTTTCTTT
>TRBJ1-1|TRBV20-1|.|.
CSARVTSRGNTEAFF
TGCAGTGCTAGAGTAACGTCTCGGGGGAACACTGAAGCTTTCTTT
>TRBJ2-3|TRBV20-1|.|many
CSARIGTNTDTQYF
TGCAGTGCTAGAATAGGTACCAACACAGATACGCAGTATTTT
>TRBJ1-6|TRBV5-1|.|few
CASSLGSWGNSPLHF
TGCGCCAGCAGCTTGGGTTCGTGGGGCAATTCACCCCTCCACTTT
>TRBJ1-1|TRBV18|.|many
CASSPYREGTEAFF
TGTGCCAGCTCACCGTACAGGGAGGGGACTGAAGCTTTCTTT
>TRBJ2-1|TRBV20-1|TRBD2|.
CSAKRGVNEQFF
TGCAGTGCTAAGCGGGGGGTCAATGAGCAGTTCTTC
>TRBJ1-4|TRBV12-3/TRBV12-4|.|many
CASAGAIDNEKLFF
TGTGCCAGCGCAGGGGCAATAGATAATGAAAAACTGTTTTTT
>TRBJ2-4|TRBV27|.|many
CASSFGLGKNIQYF
TGTGCCAGCAGTTTCGGGTTAGGCAAAAACATTCAGTACTTC
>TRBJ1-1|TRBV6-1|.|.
CASSGAVGMNTEAFF
TGTGCCAGCAGTGGAGCGGTCGGCATGAACACTGAAGCTTTCTTT
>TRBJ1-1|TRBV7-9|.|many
CASSLMGALMNTEAFF
TGTGCCAGCAGCTTAATGGGTGCACTCATGAACACTGAAGCTTTCTTT
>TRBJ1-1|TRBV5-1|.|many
CASSLDWGVAEAFF
TGCGCCAGCAGCTTGGATTGGGGGGTCGCTGAAGCTTTCTTT
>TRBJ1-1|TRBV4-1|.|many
CASSQVGVNTEAFF
TGCGCCAGCAGCCAAGTTGGCGTTAACACTGAAGCTTTCTTT
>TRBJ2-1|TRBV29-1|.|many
CSGQGTDNEQFF
TGCAGCGGGCAGGGTACAGACAATGAGCAGTTCTTC
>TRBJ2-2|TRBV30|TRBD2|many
CAWSQGVAGAAGELFF
TGTGCCTGGAGCCAGGGGGTAGCGGGAGCGGCCGGGGAGCTGTTTTTT
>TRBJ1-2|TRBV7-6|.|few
CASSRQASPAGGYGYTF
TGTGCCAGCAGCCGACAGGCCTCGCCGGCGGGCGGGTATGGCTACACCTTC
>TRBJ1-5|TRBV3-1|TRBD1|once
CASSRVGDSQPQHF
TGTGCCAGCAGCCGGGTGGGGGACAGTCAGCCCCAGCATTTT
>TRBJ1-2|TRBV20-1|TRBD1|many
CSASTPTGGEGYGYTF
TGCAGTGCTAGCACCCCTACAGGGGGCGAAGGCTATGGCTACACCTTC
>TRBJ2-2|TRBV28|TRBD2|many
CASSLIVFGTKTWLRGSNTGELFF
TGTGCCAGCAGTTTAATAGTATTCGGGACTAAAACGTGGTTGCGGGGATCGAACACCGGGGAGCTGTTTTTT
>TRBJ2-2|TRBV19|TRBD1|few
CASSVQGADGELFF
TGTGCCAGTAGTGTACAGGGGGCTGACGGGGAGCTGTTTTTT
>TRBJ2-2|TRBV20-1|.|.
CSARDFQSHGELFF
TGCAGTGCTAGAGATTTTCAGTCACACGGGGAGCTGTTTTTT
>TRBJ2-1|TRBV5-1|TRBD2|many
CASSAGTSSYNEQFF
TGCGCCAGCAGCGCCGGGACTAGCTCCTACAATGAGCAGTTCTTC
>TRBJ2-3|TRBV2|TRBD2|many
CASRRGTSGRTDTQYF
TGTGCCAGCAGACGTGGGACTAGCGGTCGCACAGATACGCAGTATTTT
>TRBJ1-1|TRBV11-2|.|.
CASSPGTPYTEAFF
TGTGCCAGCAGCCCCGGGACACCATACACTGAAGCTTTCTTT